One TCR beta chain is described in this entry. The antigen is not known. Germline trimming cut 5 bases from V and 5 bases from J; bases unmatched to any gene: 13. Germline values: CDR1 SGHVS, CDR2 FQNEAQ. This CDR3 has 17 residues. The source of the sample is a study of response to subunit inactivated influenza vaccine. Study-wide results and limits: The authors put forward the suggestion that each seasonal influenza vaccination may bring in only a limited number of new T cells.

TCRdb re-analysed the RT-PCR reads in MiXCR, keeping a single row per CDR3 protein. The repertoire holds about 830,000 distinct CDR3 sequences, with about 18% as singletons. The sample was PBMCs from blood, taken roughly 5 days after vaccination. The sequence was obtained from a man aged 50 to 60 who received an inactivated influenza vaccine. This sequence joins TRBV7-8 and TRBJ2-7, with 12 bases lining up with TRBD2. The CDR3 loop reads CASSHSSSGRGVDEQYF. CDR3 sequence (DNA): TGTGCCAGCAGCCACAGCTCTAGCGGGAGGGGTGTAGACGAGCAGTACTTC.